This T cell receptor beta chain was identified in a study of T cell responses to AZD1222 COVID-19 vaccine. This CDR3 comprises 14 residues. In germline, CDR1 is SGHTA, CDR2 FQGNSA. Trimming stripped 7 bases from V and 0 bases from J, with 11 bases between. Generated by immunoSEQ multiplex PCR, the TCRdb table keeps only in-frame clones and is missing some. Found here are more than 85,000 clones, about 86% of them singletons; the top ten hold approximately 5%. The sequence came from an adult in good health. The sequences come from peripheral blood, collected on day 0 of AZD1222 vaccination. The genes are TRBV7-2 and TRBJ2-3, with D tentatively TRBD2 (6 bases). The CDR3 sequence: CASILGGSTDTQYF. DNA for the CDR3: TGTGCCAGCATCCTGGGGGGTAGCACAGATACGCAGTATTTT.